This passage covers 10 T cell receptor beta chains from one sample sequenced in a study of CD8 T cells in ankylosing spondylitis. The study, taken as a whole, reports: For ankylosing spondylitis blood, a TCR beta motif of several highly homologous variants appeared characteristic.

Antigen specificity for these receptors is unknown. TCRdb fed the 5' RACE reads into MiXCR, producing one record per CDR3 protein. The table has fewer than 550,000 distinct CDR3 sequences, approximately 5% seen once; the top ten hold roughly 3.3%. Sequenced: blood, either unsorted or a sorted T cell fraction (not recorded which). These receptors all come from a male donor with ankylosing spondylitis.

The table lists this clonotype with many counts. This chain links TRBV20-1 with TRBJ1-1; D is unclear. The length of the CDR3 is 14 residues. Trimming left V 5 bases short and J 1 base short, with 14 bases between. Germline V gene lookup returns CDR1 DFQATT and CDR2 SNEGSKA (reference sequence). The CDR3 DNA follows: TGCAGTGCTGGATGGACCCTCGGGAACACTGAAGCTTTCTTT. Residues: CSAGWTLGNTEAFF.

A few counts support this clonotype. V and J are TRBV7-9 and TRBJ2-2; maybe TRBD1 (6 bases). Germline CDR1 and CDR2: SEHNR and FQNEAQ (reference sequence). Trimming took off 4 bases at V and 0 bases at J, with 9 bases between the two ends. The CDR3 runs to 15 residues. CDR3 protein: CASSYGQTNTGELFF. The DNA for the CDR3 is TGTGCCAGCAGCTACGGACAGACGAACACCGGGGAGCTGTTTTTT.

This clonotype was counted many times. The genes are TRBV7-6 and TRBJ2-7, with unresolved D. The CDR3 runs to 15 residues. Per germline, CDR1 SGHVS and CDR2 FNYEAQ. Trimming left V 1 base short and J 0 bases short, with 10 bases between. The DNA of the CDR3 is TGTGCCAGCAGCTTAGGGGCATTCAGCTCCTACGAGCAGTACTTC. It yields the protein CASSLGAFSSYEQYF.

This clonotype has ten or more counts. The chain links TRBV20-1 to TRBJ1-3, with D hard to call. The germline gives CDR1 DFQATT, CDR2 SNEGSKA (reference sequence). The length of the CDR3 is 14 residues. The ends were cut back, 5 bases at V and 0 bases at J, with 11 bases in the middle. The CDR3 region is CSAAPRNSGNTIYF. CDR3 in DNA: TGCAGTGCTGCACCAAGGAACTCTGGAAACACCATATATTTT.

This clonotype was seen ten or more times. The rearrangement joins TRBV28 to TRBJ1-3, with no clear D. The germline gives CDR1 MDHEN, CDR2 SYDVKM. Trimming took off 7 bases at V and 0 bases at J, with 13 bases between the two ends. This CDR3 contains 15 residues. In DNA, the CDR3 is TGTGCCAGCACCTTTCCAGGCCGCTCTGGAAACACCATATATTTT. As protein: CASTFPGRSGNTIYF.

This clonotype was seen at least ten times. The chain's CDR3 is CASSREGVGANVLTF. In DNA, the CDR3 is TGTGCCAGCAGTCGCGAGGGTGTTGGGGCCAACGTCCTGACTTTC. The chain employs TRBV6-2 or TRBV6-3 and TRBJ2-6, with a tentative D call TRBD2 (5 bases). CDR1 and CDR2 (germline): MNHEY, SVGEGT. The CDR3 is 15 residues long. V lost 5 bases and J lost 3, with 11 bases in between.

The sample holds many counts of this clonotype. The rearrangement joins TRBV4-2 to TRBJ1-1, with a possible D match to TRBD1 (6 bases). Deletions cut 3 bases from V and 6 bases from J, with 26 bases between. This CDR3 spans 18 amino acids. CDR1 LGHNA and CDR2 YNFKEQ come from the germline V gene. The CDR3 region is CASSHTAGNSQGSPEAFF. The CDR3 DNA reads TGTGCCAGCAGCCATACCGCTGGGAATTCACAGGGATCTCCTGAAGCTTTCTTT.

Only a few counts were recorded for this clonotype. The genes are TRBV20-1 and TRBJ2-3; possibly TRBD2 for D (6 bases). CDR3 size: 16 residues. Germline V lookup: CDR1 DFQATT, CDR2 SNEGSKA (reference sequence). V lost 6 bases and J lost 2, with 21 bases in between. CDR3 bases: TGCAGTGCGCCAAGTAGGACTACCCTTTTCACAGATACGCAGTATTTT. Translating gives CSAPSRTTLFTDTQYF.

This chain joins TRBV20-1 and TRBJ2-7; D remains unclear. The germline CDR1 and CDR2 sequences are DFQATT and SNEGSKA (reference sequence). The CDR3 has 15 residues. V lost 5 bases and J lost 1, with 18 bases in between. DNA for the CDR3: TGCAGTGCTTATTACCTAGATAGGAGTTCCTACGAGCAGTACTTC. Translated, it gives CSAYYLDRSSYEQYF.

This clonotype showed up many times. The V and J genes are TRBV7-3 and TRBJ2-7, with D uncertain. This CDR3 is 11 amino acids long. CDR1 SGHTA and CDR2 FQGTGA come from the germline V gene. V was clipped by 5 bases and J by 7 bases, with 9 bases between them. The CDR3 DNA is TGTGCCAGCAGCCCCTCGGATGAGCAGTACTTC. Its translation: CASSPSDEQYF.